These 23 T cell receptor beta chains were sequenced from one sample in a study of T cell repertoires in cytomegalovirus infection. MiXCR, applied by TCRdb to the reads, yields one record per CDR3 protein. Of more than 250,000 distinct CDR3 sequences in the sample, about 25% were seen once. Their specific antigens are unknown. Sequenced here: cultured PBMCs, sampled from culture after CMV antigen stimulation. The receptors shown here come from a human donor in good health (CMV status not recorded). Some clones in this sample may be carry-over from other donors' samples.

The sample holds a few counts of this clonotype. The rearrangement uses TRBV6-2 or TRBV6-3 and TRBJ2-2; 7 nucleotides agree with TRBD2. Germline V gene data show CDR1 as MNHEY and CDR2 as SVGEGT. After removal of 6 bases from V and 4 bases from J, the junction contained 8 bases not matched to a gene. This CDR3 comprises 15 residues. CDR3 DNA: TGTGCCAGCAGAATTCTAGCGGACCGCACCGGGGAGCTGTTTTTT. Residues: CASRILADRTGELFF.

The chain carries TRBV20-1 and TRBJ2-7; D call uncertain. V was pared by 0 bases and J by 2 bases, with 8 bases between. The CDR3 is 13 amino acids. Germline V lookup: CDR1 DFQATT, CDR2 SNEGSKA (reference sequence). The DNA for the CDR3 is TGCAGTGCTAGAGACGGCAGAACCTACGAGCAGTACGTC. It encodes CSARDGRTYEQYV.

The rearrangement uses TRBV6-2 or TRBV6-3 and TRBJ2-5; D uncertain. Germline V gives CDR1 MNHEY, CDR2 SVGEGT. V lost 4 bases and J lost 5, with 17 bases in between. CDR3 length: 15 residues. The CDR3 is CASSSSLERRETQYF. DNA of the CDR3: TGTGCCAGCAGTTCCTCCCTAGAACGGCGGGAGACCCAGTACTTC.

The chain joins TRBV6-2 or TRBV6-3 to TRBJ2-6, with a possible D match to TRBD1 (5 bases). Germline CDR1 and CDR2: MNHEY and SVGEGT. Deletions cut 8 bases from V and 0 bases from J, with 14 bases between. This CDR3 is 16 amino acids long. In DNA, the CDR3 is TGTGCCAGCGGGGCACACCCACTCTCTGGGGCCAACGTCCTGACTTTC. Amino acid sequence: CASGAHPLSGANVLTF.

The V call is TRBV20-1, the J call TRBJ1-5, with TRBD1 matching over 9 bases. CDR1 and CDR2 (germline): DFQATT, SNEGSKA (reference sequence). After removal of 6 bases from V and 2 bases from J, the junction contained 5 bases not matched to a gene. The CDR3 has 14 amino acids. CDR3 sequence (DNA): TGCAGTGCGAGGGACAGGGCCGGCAATCAGCCCCAGCATTTT. Translation gives CSARDRAGNQPQHF.

This clonotype was picked up a small number of times. The chain links TRBV6-4 to TRBJ2-1, with TRBD2 identical over 10 bases. The CDR3 has 15 amino acids. Germline CDR1 reads MRHNA; CDR2 reads SNTAGT. Unmatched junction bases numbered 7, after V lost 4 bases and J lost 7 bases. CDR3 sequence reads: CASSVVASGSNEQFF. The DNA of the CDR3 is TGTGCCAGCAGTGTGGTGGCTAGCGGGAGTAATGAGCAGTTCTTC.

The chain links TRBV12-3 or TRBV12-4 to TRBJ1-1; D is unresolved. Trimming left V 5 bases short and J 10 bases short, with 14 bases between. CDR3 size: 12 residues. DNA of the CDR3: TGTGCCAGCAGTCCTGATTCGAAGACAGCTTTCTTT. Protein product: CASSPDSKTAFF.

This clonotype was counted a few times. The chain carries TRBV6-5 and TRBJ2-1; TRBD2 matches at 8 bases. Losses at the gene ends were 4 bases for V and 5 bases for J; bases not matched to a gene: 10. The germline V gene has CDR1 MNHEY and CDR2 SVGAGI. This CDR3 spans 16 amino acids. CDR3 nucleotide sequence: TGTGCCAGCAGTTCCCTACGCGGCGGGAGGAACAATGAGCAGTTCTTC. Amino acid sequence: CASSSLRGGRNNEQFF.

The chain links TRBV6-2 or TRBV6-3 to TRBJ2-1; TRBD2 matches 12 bases. The CDR3 totals 18 residues. Per the germline V gene, CDR1 is MNHEY and CDR2 is SVGEGT. J gave up 9 bases and V 0 bases, and 12 bases lay outside the gene matches. For the CDR3, the DNA is TGTGCCAGCAGTTACTCCGTTTGGTGGCTAGCGGGAGGGGGTGAGCAGTTCTTC. Its translation is CASSYSVWWLAGGGEQFF.

This clonotype was seen many times. The chain combines TRBV7-9 with TRBJ2-7; a possible D gene is TRBD1 (5 bases). This CDR3 region has 14 residues. CDR1 is SEHNR, CDR2 FQNEAQ, per germline (reference sequence). With 5 bases removed from V and 2 bases from J, the gap between germline ends came to 13 bases. CDR3 in DNA: TGTGCCAGCAGCGTGACAGCTGGGGCCTACGAGCAGTACTTC. It yields the protein CASSVTAGAYEQYF. Together with reference TRBV7-9 and TRBJ2-7, the CDR3 gives the full variable domain: DTGVSQNPRHKITKRGQNVTFRCDPISEHNRLYWYRQTLGQGPEFLTYFQNEAQLEKSRLLSDRFSAERPKGSFSTLEIQRTEQGDSAMYLCASSVTAGAYEQYFGPGTRLTVT.

This clonotype turned up a few times. The chain uses TRBV7-2 and TRBJ2-3; 8 bases match TRBD2. There are 15 residues in the CDR3. V shed 3 bases and J 4 bases; nucleotides not matched to a gene: 6. Per the germline V gene, CDR1 is SGHTA and CDR2 is FQGNSA. The CDR3 loop is CASSFVGRVPDTQYF. In nucleotides, the CDR3 is TGTGCCAGCAGCTTTGTCGGGAGGGTCCCAGATACGCAGTATTTT.

The gene calls are TRBV4-3 and TRBJ1-2, with TRBD1 identical over 7 bases. V was pared by 0 bases and J by 4 bases, with 14 bases of the junction left unmatched. Per the germline V gene, CDR1 is LGHNA and CDR2 is YSLEER. CDR3 length equals 18 residues. The CDR3 here is CASSQDSGGGNMVYGYTF. The CDR3 nucleotides are TGCGCCAGCAGCCAAGATTCAGGAGGGGGCAATATGGTCTATGGCTACACCTTC.

The sample holds many counts of this clonotype. The genes are TRBV6-1 and TRBJ1-5, with a weak D call TRBD1 (6 bases). This CDR3 comprises 15 residues. Germline-derived CDR1 and CDR2 are MNHNS and SASEGT. Trimming cost V 6 bases and J 0 bases, with 12 bases left between them. CDR3 protein: CASSAQGFSNQPQHF. The CDR3, as DNA: TGTGCCAGCAGCGCTCAGGGGTTTAGCAATCAGCCCCAGCATTTT.

The chain joins TRBV10-3 to TRBJ2-2, with 9 bases lining up with TRBD1. Unmatched junction bases numbered 6, after V lost 10 bases and J lost 3 bases. This CDR3 is built from 14 residues. Germline-derived CDR1 and CDR2 are ENHRY and SYGVKD. The CDR3 bases are TGTGCCACCGCAGGGACAGGGTACACCGGGGAGCTGTTTTTT. This encodes CATAGTGYTGELFF.

In this sample, this clonotype turned up a few times. The CDR3 nucleotides read TGTGCCAGCAGTGAATCACAGCTCAATCAGCCCCAGCATTTT. This codes for CASSESQLNQPQHF. The chain joins TRBV6-1 to TRBJ1-5; D unresolved. This CDR3 contains 14 residues. Germline V gene sequence: CDR1 MNHNS, CDR2 SASEGT. Trimming removed 2 bases at V and 3 bases at J, with 8 bases between.

Here the CDR3 reads CASSVPSVPEQYF. CDR3 coding DNA: TGTGCCAGCAGCGTCCCTAGCGTACCCGAGCAGTACTTC. The chain joins TRBV7-4 to TRBJ2-7; tentative D call: TRBD2 (6 bases). The germline gives CDR1 SGHVT, CDR2 SQSDAQ. Between the trimmed V and J ends, which lost 5 bases and 6 bases, there was a span of 14 bases. The CDR3 sequence is 13 residues long.

In this sample, this clonotype turned up many times. V gene TRBV7-8 combines with J gene TRBJ2-5, with D hard to call. Trimming took off 0 bases at V and 6 bases at J, with 11 bases between the two ends. CDR1 and CDR2 (germline): SGHVS, FQNEAQ. The CDR3 runs 14 residues. DNA of the CDR3: TGTGCCAGCAGCTTAGCAACCCGAAAGAAGACCCAGTACTTC. Amino acid sequence: CASSLATRKKTQYF.

This rearrangement joins TRBV2 to TRBJ2-3; TRBD2 matches at 14 bases. Germline assignment: CDR1 SNHLY and CDR2 FYNNEI. This CDR3 comprises 17 residues. After removal of 7 bases from V and 3 bases from J, the junction contained 9 bases not matched to a gene. CDR3 nucleotide sequence: TGTGCCAGCATCAAGGGGACTAGCGGGAGTGGAACAGATACGCAGTATTTT. It is translated as CASIKGTSGSGTDTQYF.

V is TRBV20-1 and J is TRBJ1-1; no reliable D call. The CDR3 spans 11 residues. The V gene lost 3 bases and the J gene lost 9 bases, with 11 bases spanning the gap. Germline V gene sequence: CDR1 DFQATT, CDR2 SNEGSKA (reference sequence). Here the CDR3 DNA reads TGCAGTGCTAGCACGGCCGTTAAAGCTTTCTTT. As protein: CSASTAVKAFF.

In this sample, this clonotype turned up many times. V gene TRBV6-2 or TRBV6-3 combines with J gene TRBJ2-1; 10 nucleotides agree with TRBD2. The length of the CDR3 is 16 residues. Trimming removed 0 bases from V and 9 bases from J; junction bases left unmatched: 8. Per germline, CDR1 MNHEY and CDR2 SVGEGT. The CDR3 protein is CASSYSSGSGRTEQFF. DNA for the CDR3: TGTGCCAGCAGTTACTCGTCTGGTAGCGGGAGGACTGAGCAGTTCTTC.

The chain combines TRBV10-3 with TRBJ2-3, with TRBD2 as a possible D gene (5 bases). The CDR3 spans 13 residues. V was pared by 7 bases and J by 6 bases, with 14 bases between. Germline values: CDR1 ENHRY, CDR2 SYGVKD. CDR3 nucleotide sequence: TGTGCCATCAATGGAGGAGGTACGGATACGCAGTATTTT. Residues: CAINGGGTDTQYF.

This clonotype was seen only a few times. The chain carries TRBV4-3 and TRBJ1-2, with no clear D. V lost 0 bases and J lost 4, with 12 bases in between. This CDR3 contains 15 residues. Germline V gene sequence: CDR1 LGHNA, CDR2 YSLEER. Written as DNA, the CDR3 is TGCGCCAGCAGCCAAGATAAAGGGTTCTCCTATGGCTACACCTTC. This gives the protein CASSQDKGFSYGYTF.

This clonotype has more than one count but fewer than ten. The chain uses TRBV27 and TRBJ2-7, with TRBD1 as a possible D gene (5 bases). From germline, CDR1 is MNHEY and CDR2 SMNVEV (reference sequence). V lost 0 bases and J 2 bases, leaving 8 bases between the germline ends. CDR3 length: 14 residues. CDR3: CASSLSAGTYEQYF. DNA for the CDR3: TGTGCCAGCAGTTTATCGGCAGGGACCTACGAGCAGTACTTC.